One and the same sample provided the 19 T cell receptor beta chains below, sequenced in a study of blood T cell repertoires in COVID-19 (dated by TCRdb to 2020 to 2021). The library was made by the immunoSEQ multiplex PCR assay. TCRdb holds this immuneACCESS table with in-frame rearrangements only. Some clones are missing; in checked studies, unresolved V genes explain under half, and the rest has no known cause. Here the sample has a few hundred thousand clones; around four fifths occur a single time. The ten largest clones add up to around 4.5% of the sample. Sequenced: peripheral blood. Receptors originate from a man aged 55 to 70 who had recovered from COVID-19.

Concerning this clone itself: Other DNA sequences in this specimen translate into the identical CDR3. The rearrangement uses TRBV15 and TRBJ2-7; 9 bases are shared with TRBD1. Germline V gives CDR1 LNHNV, CDR2 YYDKDF (reference sequence). Trimming cost V 0 bases and J 4 bases; bases outside gene matches: 4. The CDR3 covers 15 residues. The chain's CDR3 is CATSRDPGQGYEQYF. Written as DNA, the CDR3 is TGTGCCACCAGCAGAGATCCGGGACAGGGTTACGAGCAGTACTTC.

This clone has just one count. The V call is TRBV20-1, the J call TRBJ1-5, with TRBD1 identical over 7 bases. Per germline, CDR1 DFQATT and CDR2 SNEGSKA (reference sequence). The J segment lost 5 bases and the V segment lost 3 bases, leaving 10 bases of the junction unmatched. CDR3 length: 15 amino acids. The CDR3 reads CSASRAGGRDQPQHF. Here the CDR3 DNA reads TGCAGTGCTAGTAGGGCAGGGGGTCGCGATCAGCCCCAGCATTTT.

The chain couples TRBV27 to TRBJ1-5; D perhaps matches TRBD1 (6 bases). V was trimmed by 5 bases and J by 6 bases, leaving 17 bases between them. This CDR3 is built from 15 residues. The V gene's germline CDR1 is MNHEY and CDR2 SMNVEV (reference sequence). The CDR3, as DNA: TGTGCCAGCAGTCCCAGCAGGGGACCTTTTCAGCCCCAGCATTTT. Translating gives CASSPSRGPFQPQHF.

The V and J genes are TRBV7-9 and TRBJ2-1; the match to TRBD2 covers 8 bases. Germline assignment: CDR1 SEHNR and CDR2 FQNEAQ (reference sequence). CDR3 length: 17 residues. V dropped 2 bases and J dropped 1; count of bases not matched to a gene: 7. The CDR3 reads CASSLPGSGSSYNEQFF. The DNA of the CDR3 is TGTGCCAGCAGCTTACCTGGGAGCGGGAGTTCCTACAATGAGCAGTTCTTC.

The chain couples TRBV6-5 to TRBJ2-3; 9 nucleotides line up with TRBD1. The CDR3 totals 15 residues. V shed 3 bases and J 5 bases; nucleotides not matched to a gene: 6. Germline values: CDR1 MNHEY, CDR2 SVGAGI. The DNA of the CDR3 is TGTGCCAGCAGTTATCAACAGGGGGCATTAGATACGCAGTATTTT. Its translation is CASSYQQGALDTQYF.

In this sample, this clone turned up once. The V call is TRBV15, the J call TRBJ2-7; 11 bases are shared with TRBD1. Germline V lookup: CDR1 LNHNV, CDR2 YYDKDF (reference sequence). V dropped 0 bases and J dropped 0; count of bases not matched to a gene: 7. This CDR3 is built from 18 residues. The CDR3 loop reads CATSRDGTGGVGSYEQYF. CDR3 coding DNA: TGTGCCACCAGCAGAGATGGGACAGGGGGTGTGGGCTCCTACGAGCAGTACTTC.

This chain uses TRBV21-1 with TRBJ2-1; no DNA check was done on the table's D call, TRBD1. TRBV21-1 is labeled a pseudogene. CDR3 size: 10 residues. CDR3 DNA sequence: TGTGCCAGCATCAGGCATGAGCAGTTCTTC. This encodes CASIRHEQFF.

This clone occurred once. The chain couples TRBV9 to TRBJ1-2; 8 bases are shared with TRBD1. Germline CDR1 is SGDLS and CDR2 is YYNGEE. Trimming removed 4 bases from V and 8 bases from J; junction bases left unmatched: 7. CDR3 length: 13 amino acids. CDR3 amino acids: CASSPGTGGGYTF. The DNA for the CDR3 is TGTGCCAGCAGCCCTGGAACAGGGGGAGGCTACACCTTC. Supplemented by reference TRBV9 and TRBJ1-2, the full variable domain reads DSGVTQTPKHLITATGQRVTLRCSPRSGDLSVYWYQQSLDQGLQFLIQYYNGEERAKGNILERFSAQQFPDLHSELNLSSLELGDSALYFCASSPGTGGGYTFGSGTRLTVV.

The chain combines TRBV2 with TRBJ1-6; D remains ambiguous. The CDR3 is made up of 15 amino acids. Trimming left V 4 bases short and J 7 bases short, with 14 bases between. Per the germline V gene, CDR1 is SNHLY and CDR2 is FYNNEI. CDR3 region: CASSAEDGRNSPLHF. The CDR3 DNA sequence: TGTGCCAGCAGTGCGGAGGACGGGAGGAATTCACCCCTCCACTTT.

The genes are TRBV5-1 and TRBJ1-4, with 9 bases that match TRBD1. The J segment lost 8 bases and the V segment lost 0 bases, leaving 8 bases of the junction unmatched. Germline V CDR1 and CDR2: SGHRS, YFSETQ. This CDR3 has 16 residues. CDR3: CASSLALGQGKEKLFF. The CDR3 region has the DNA TGCGCCAGCAGCTTGGCCCTGGGACAGGGCAAAGAAAAACTGTTTTTT.

The table lists this clone with a count of one. The J gene is TRBJ1-2, the V gene TRBV5-1, with TRBD1 identical over 7 bases. The V gene's germline CDR1 is SGHRS and CDR2 YFSETQ. The CDR3 contains 15 residues. The V and J ends lost 3 bases and 4 bases, in that order; junction bases with no gene match: 9. The CDR3 is CASSSDRDRSYGYTF. In DNA, the CDR3 is TGCGCCAGCAGCTCAGACAGGGATCGAAGCTATGGCTACACCTTC.

This chain connects TRBV7-9 to TRBJ2-2; the match to TRBD2 covers 10 bases. Germline CDR1 is SEHNR and CDR2 is FQNEAQ (reference sequence). V lost 5 bases to trimming and J lost 4 bases; unmatched junction nucleotides: 16. The CDR3 spans 19 residues. As DNA, the CDR3 is TGTGCCAGCAGCCTACGAAAGGGACTAGCGCGAGACTCCACCGGGGAGCTGTTTTTT. This sequence encodes CASSLRKGLARDSTGELFF.

The chain recombines TRBV27 with TRBJ1-2; 7 bases match TRBD1. CDR3 length: 15 residues. Germline trimming cut 10 bases from V and 7 bases from J; bases unmatched to any gene: 18. Germline V lookup: CDR1 MNHEY, CDR2 SMNVEV (reference sequence). The CDR3 loop is CATHPRQGMSAGYTF. The DNA for the CDR3 is TGTGCCACCCATCCCCGACAGGGTATGTCTGCTGGCTACACCTTC.

This chain connects TRBV19 to TRBJ1-5; 9 nucleotides agree with TRBD1. Unmatched junction bases numbered 5, after V lost 6 bases and J lost 2 bases. The germline V gene encodes CDR1 LNHDA and CDR2 SQIVND (reference sequence). The CDR3 has 15 residues. In DNA form, the CDR3 reads TGTGCCAGTAGCGACCGGGACAGGGGCAATCAGCCCCAGCATTTT. Translating it yields CASSDRDRGNQPQHF.

The count of this clone is one. V is TRBV3-1 (or the pseudogene TRBV3-2) and J is TRBJ2-7; 10 bases agree with TRBD2. CDR3 length equals 16 residues. Losses at the gene ends were 1 base for V and 3 bases for J; bases not matched to a gene: 6. The germline V gene has CDR1 LGHDT and CDR2 YNNKEL (reference sequence). CDR3 nucleotides: TGTGCCAGCAGCCAAGGAATCCCTAGCGGGAGCTACGAGCAGTACTTC. Amino acid sequence: CASSQGIPSGSYEQYF.

V usage is TRBV30 and J usage is TRBJ2-2; no firm D call. Trimming removed 0 bases at V and 6 bases at J, with 11 bases between. Looked up from germline, CDR1 is GTSNPN and CDR2 is SVGIG (reference sequence). CDR3 length equals 14 residues. CDR3 sequence (DNA): TGTGCCTGGAGTGTACACAGACCCTCCGGGGAGCTGTTTTTT. Its translation: CAWSVHRPSGELFF.

The CDR3 sequence is CSVVQGFYGYTF. Here the CDR3 DNA reads TGCAGCGTTGTACAGGGATTCTATGGCTACACCTTC. The chain has TRBV29-1 and TRBJ1-2, with a tentative D call TRBD1 (6 bases). V shed 4 bases and J shed 4 bases, with 10 bases lying between them. CDR1 and CDR2 from the germline V gene are SQVTM and ANQGSEA. This CDR3 comprises 12 residues.

The CDR3 nucleotides read TGTGCCAGCAGTCGAGAAGCAACTAATGAAAAACTGTTTTTT. This codes for CASSREATNEKLFF. This chain uses TRBV5-8 with TRBJ1-4; no clear D. Trimming shortened V by 5 bases and J by 0 bases, and 8 bases separated the two germline ends. The CDR3 is 14 amino acids. The germline CDR1 and CDR2 sequences are SGHTS and YDEGEE. The full variable domain, in which reference TRBV5-8 and TRBJ1-4 provide the parts outside the CDR3, is EAGVTQSPTHLIKTRGQQATLRCSPISGHTSVYWYQQALGLGLQFLLWYDEGEERNRGNFPPRFSGRQFPNYSSELNVNALELEDSALYLCASSREATNEKLFFGSGTQLSVL.

CDR3 DNA sequence: TGCGCCAGCAGCTTGGATGGACAGGGAGTCTACGAGCAGTACTTC. It is translated as CASSLDGQGVYEQYF. This chain links TRBV5-1 with TRBJ2-7; 8 nucleotides agree with TRBD1. The CDR3 covers 15 residues. Germline V CDR1 and CDR2: SGHRS, YFSETQ. Unmatched junction bases numbered 5, after V lost 0 bases and J lost 3 bases.